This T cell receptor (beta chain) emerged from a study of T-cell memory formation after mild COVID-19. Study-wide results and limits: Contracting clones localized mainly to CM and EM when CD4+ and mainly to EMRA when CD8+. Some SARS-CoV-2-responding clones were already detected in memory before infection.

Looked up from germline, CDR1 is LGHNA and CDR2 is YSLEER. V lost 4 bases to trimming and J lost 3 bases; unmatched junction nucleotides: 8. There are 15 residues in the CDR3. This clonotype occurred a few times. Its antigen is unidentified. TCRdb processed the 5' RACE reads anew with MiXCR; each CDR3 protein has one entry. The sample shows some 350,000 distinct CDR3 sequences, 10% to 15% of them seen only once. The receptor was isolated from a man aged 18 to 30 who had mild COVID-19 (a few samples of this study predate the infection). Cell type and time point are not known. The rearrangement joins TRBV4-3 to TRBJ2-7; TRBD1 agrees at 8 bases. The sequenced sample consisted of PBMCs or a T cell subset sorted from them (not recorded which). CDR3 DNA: TGCGCCAGCAGCCCCTTCCGGACAGGGAGCTACGAGCAGTACTTC. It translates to CASSPFRTGSYEQYF.